A selection of T cell receptor beta chains follows, all from one sample in a study of blood T cells in healthy people across ages. TCRdb re-derived calls from the 5' RACE reads in MiXCR, one entry per CDR3 protein. In the table there are around 850,000 distinct CDR3 sequences, about 37% of which are singletons. The sequenced material came from blood. All receptors derive from a man aged 18 to 30 in good health. Each CDR3 is given without its conserved first and last residue. Size is stated for part of the rows, as once, few or many counts, or as a class when the clone is expanded.

j_gene: TRBJ2-5
v_gene: TRBV4-3
abundance: -
CDR3aa: ASSQESGGTQY

j_gene: TRBJ1-2
v_gene: TRBV10-3
abundance: -
CDR3aa: AIREQGANYGYT

j_gene: TRBJ1-1
v_gene: TRBV6-2/TRBV6-3
abundance: -
CDR3aa: ASTHRETMNTEAF

j_gene: TRBJ2-1
v_gene: TRBV20-1
abundance: -
CDR3aa: SAISSGGEQF

j_gene: TRBJ2-2
v_gene: TRBV12-3/TRBV12-4
abundance: -
CDR3aa: ASPGLAGGRELF

j_gene: TRBJ2-7
v_gene: TRBV29-1
abundance: few
CDR3aa: SVPSDKFSYEQY

j_gene: TRBJ2-6
v_gene: TRBV5-1
abundance: -
CDR3aa: ASSVTYGANVLT

j_gene: TRBJ1-5
v_gene: TRBV9
abundance: -
CDR3aa: ASSVGVSLNQPQH

j_gene: TRBJ2-7
v_gene: TRBV12-3/TRBV12-4
abundance: few
CDR3aa: ASSRTGISYEQY

j_gene: TRBJ2-3
v_gene: TRBV7-3
abundance: few
CDR3aa: ASSLFPGSTDTQY

j_gene: TRBJ2-2
v_gene: TRBV9
abundance: -
CDR3aa: ASSVDHTGELF

j_gene: TRBJ2-3
v_gene: TRBV5-1
abundance: -
CDR3aa: ASSLSSGGNTDTPY

j_gene: -
v_gene: TRBV7-2
abundance: few
CDR3aa: ASSFSGASHNEQY

j_gene: TRBJ2-5
v_gene: TRBV5-1
abundance: -
CDR3aa: ASSLGQSERETQY

j_gene: TRBJ1-2
v_gene: TRBV7-9
abundance: many
CDR3aa: ATSRRVDYGYT

j_gene: -
v_gene: TRBV3-1
abundance: -
CDR3aa: ASSQRQTYEQY

j_gene: TRBJ2-5
v_gene: TRBV5-1
abundance: -
CDR3aa: ASSAVQGKQETQY

j_gene: TRBJ2-1
v_gene: TRBV20-1
abundance: many
CDR3aa: SAPTSGLAEQF

j_gene: TRBJ2-3
v_gene: TRBV6-2/TRBV6-3
abundance: -
CDR3aa: ASGRTETDTQY

j_gene: TRBJ1-5
v_gene: TRBV2
abundance: few
CDR3aa: ASSFGAEGANQPQH

j_gene: TRBJ2-3
v_gene: TRBV9
abundance: -
CDR3aa: ASSTRQASTDTQY

j_gene: TRBJ2-7
v_gene: TRBV15
abundance: few
CDR3aa: ATSPRQGSYEQY

j_gene: TRBJ2-2
v_gene: TRBV2
abundance: -
CDR3aa: ASTYSRWGTGELF

j_gene: TRBJ2-3
v_gene: TRBV5-1
abundance: -
CDR3aa: ASSFEDGGSRTQY

j_gene: TRBJ2-3
v_gene: TRBV28
abundance: few
CDR3aa: ASTPYRVSTDTQY

j_gene: TRBJ1-1
v_gene: TRBV25-1
abundance: -
CDR3aa: ASSELEGGWTEAF

j_gene: TRBJ2-3
v_gene: TRBV7-9
abundance: -
CDR3aa: ASSRTVWGPRGEDTQY

j_gene: TRBJ2-1
v_gene: TRBV7-2
abundance: -
CDR3aa: ASSLVIASYNEQF

j_gene: TRBJ2-7
v_gene: TRBV7-3
abundance: many
CDR3aa: ASSSNPGSEQY

j_gene: TRBJ1-2
v_gene: TRBV6-6
abundance: few
CDR3aa: ASSSDRVVNGYT

j_gene: -
v_gene: TRBV20-1
abundance: -
CDR3aa: SARDLSGGSYNEQY

j_gene: TRBJ1-6
v_gene: TRBV20-1
abundance: -
CDR3aa: SASPRNNSPLH

j_gene: TRBJ1-4
v_gene: TRBV12-3/TRBV12-4
abundance: once
CDR3aa: AGSRNAPGHHNEKLF

j_gene: TRBJ2-2
v_gene: TRBV4-3
abundance: few
CDR3aa: ASSQEGRSNTGELF

j_gene: TRBJ1-6
v_gene: TRBV20-1
abundance: -
CDR3aa: SASAGWDSPLH

j_gene: TRBJ2-1
v_gene: TRBV9
abundance: -
CDR3aa: AGSVGGPHNEQF

j_gene: TRBJ2-3
v_gene: TRBV20-1
abundance: -
CDR3aa: SAELAALGTDTQY

j_gene: TRBJ2-1
v_gene: TRBV14
abundance: -
CDR3aa: ASSRTMSPEQF

j_gene: TRBJ2-4
v_gene: TRBV29-1
abundance: -
CDR3aa: SVASSGLAKNIQY

j_gene: TRBJ2-5
v_gene: TRBV20-1
abundance: many
CDR3aa: SAPGWAVQETQY

j_gene: TRBJ1-6
v_gene: TRBV6-2/TRBV6-3
abundance: -
CDR3aa: ASSRSGIGKSPLH

j_gene: TRBJ1-4
v_gene: TRBV12-3/TRBV12-4
abundance: many
CDR3aa: ASSLATNEKLF

j_gene: TRBJ2-1
v_gene: TRBV5-1
abundance: -
CDR3aa: ASSLPQGVGDEQF

j_gene: TRBJ1-2
v_gene: TRBV12-3/TRBV12-4
abundance: few
CDR3aa: ASSIKEGWGYT

j_gene: TRBJ1-2
v_gene: TRBV7-8
abundance: -
CDR3aa: ASSLGLPGLYGYT

j_gene: TRBJ1-2
v_gene: TRBV5-1
abundance: -
CDR3aa: ASSLEAPQLDGYT

j_gene: TRBJ1-1
v_gene: TRBV18
abundance: few
CDR3aa: ASSRDSDISNTEAF

j_gene: TRBJ1-1
v_gene: TRBV12-5
abundance: -
CDR3aa: ASGWGGTEAF